The 20 T cell receptor beta chains in this list originate from one sample, sequenced in a study of blood T cell repertoires in COVID-19. The protocol was immunoSEQ multiplex PCR, while the TCRdb copy is restricted to in-frame clones and leaves out a portion. The sample lists a few hundred thousand clones, 84% occurring once. Sequencing input: PBMCs or T cells enriched from blood (not recorded which). Every receptor here comes from a man aged 25-45 years with acute COVID-19.

V and J are TRBV7-2 and TRBJ1-2, with D unresolved. Trimming pared 3 bases from V and 7 bases from J, leaving 6 bases between. This CDR3 is built from 11 residues. Germline CDR1 reads SGHTA; CDR2 reads FQGNSA. The DNA for the CDR3 is TGTGCCAGCAGCTTCAGATCTGGCTACACCTTC. It yields the protein CASSFRSGYTF. The full variable domain, with the rest looked up from reference TRBV7-2 and TRBJ1-2, is GAGVSQSPSNKVTEKGKDVELRCDPISGHTALYWYRQSLGQGLEFLIYFQGNSAPDKSGLPSDRFSAERTGGSVSTLTIQRTQQEDSAVYLCASSFRSGYTFGSGTRLTVV.

This clone appeared a few times. The identical CDR3 is also encoded by other nucleotide sequences in the sample. CDR3 protein: CASSRDSLNTEAFF. CDR3 nucleotides: TGTGCCAGTAGCCGGGACAGCCTGAACACTGAAGCTTTCTTT. V and J are TRBV19 and TRBJ1-1; 7 positions agree with TRBD1. The CDR3 covers 14 residues. With V trimmed by 6 bases and J by 0 bases, 4 bases remained unmatched. Germline V CDR1 and CDR2: LNHDA, SQIVND (reference sequence).

The CDR3 sequence: CASSPFGEAFF. CDR3 nucleotide sequence: TGTGCCAGCAGCCCCTTCGGGGAAGCTTTCTTT. This chain connects TRBV9 to TRBJ1-1; D is unclear. Trimming took off 4 bases at V and 8 bases at J, with 9 bases between the two ends. Germline CDR1 reads SGDLS; CDR2 reads YYNGEE. The length of the CDR3 is 11 residues.

The gene calls are TRBV11-2 and TRBJ1-1; D unclear. Trimming removed 1 base at V and 5 bases at J, with 14 bases between. The V gene's germline CDR1 is SGHAT and CDR2 FQNNGV. This CDR3 is 15 amino acids long. The CDR3 nucleotides read TGTGCCAGCAGCTTAGGTATACCTAGAGATACTGAAGCTTTCTTT. It is translated as CASSLGIPRDTEAFF.

The V and J genes are TRBV19 and TRBJ1-1, with D possibly matching TRBD1 (5 bases). The CDR3 totals 13 residues. Germline CDR1 and CDR2: LNHDA and SQIVND (reference sequence). V was pared by 3 bases and J by 5 bases, with 10 bases between. The CDR3 coding sequence is TGTGCCAGTAGTATCGGGGGACCAACTGAAGCTTTCTTT. Translated, it gives CASSIGGPTEAFF. Using reference TRBV19 and TRBJ1-1 for the parts outside the CDR3, the full variable domain is DGGITQSPKYLFRKEGQNVTLSCEQNLNHDAMYWYRQDPGQGLRLIYYSQIVNDFQKGDIAEGYSVSREKKESFPLTVTSAQKNPTAFYLCASSIGGPTEAFFGQGTRLTVV.

The chain combines TRBV4-1 with TRBJ2-2; TRBD1 matches at 7 bases. Trimming took 4 bases from V and 0 from J; bases not matched to a gene: 11. Germline CDR1 MGHRA, CDR2 YSYEKL. The CDR3 runs to 18 residues. CDR3 loop: CASSPKTTGAANTGELFF. DNA of the CDR3: TGCGCCAGCAGCCCAAAAACTACAGGGGCCGCGAACACCGGGGAGCTGTTTTTT.

The genes are TRBV14 and TRBJ1-1; 8 bases match TRBD1. With 4 bases clipped from V and 0 bases from J, the junction kept 4 bases outside the gene matches. CDR1 and CDR2 (germline): SGHDN, FVKESK. The length of the CDR3 is 15 residues. In nucleotides, the CDR3 is TGTGCCAGCAGCCCGACGACAGGGGTGAACACTGAAGCTTTCTTT. Amino acids: CASSPTTGVNTEAFF.

The CDR3 DNA is TGTGCCAGCAGCTTGCCCGGACGGGGAGAAAAACTGTTTTTT. Encoded protein: CASSLPGRGEKLFF. The V call is TRBV7-2, the J call TRBJ1-4, with no clear D. Trimming took 3 bases from V and 8 from J, leaving 13 bases between them. Germline V gives CDR1 SGHTA, CDR2 FQGNSA. This CDR3 is built from 14 residues.

The chain is built from TRBV19 and TRBJ1-6; 9 positions agree with TRBD1. Germline V CDR1 and CDR2: LNHDA, SQIVND (reference sequence). Losses at the gene ends were 8 bases for V and 8 bases for J; bases not matched to a gene: 4. The CDR3 runs to 13 residues. The CDR3 DNA reads TGTGCCAGTCGCAGGACAGGGGATTCACCCCTCCACTTT. This encodes CASRRTGDSPLHF.

The V gene is TRBV5-6, the J gene TRBJ1-5; D is perhaps TRBD1 (6 bases). Germline V gene sequence: CDR1 SGHDT, CDR2 YYEEEE. The CDR3 sequence is 15 residues long. V gave up 5 bases and J gave up 5 bases, with 17 bases separating them. CDR3 in amino acids: CASSPLGGADQPQHF. CDR3 DNA: TGTGCCAGCAGTCCCCTAGGGGGGGCTGATCAGCCCCAGCATTTT.

The gene calls are TRBV28 and TRBJ2-3, with D tentatively TRBD1 (5 bases). Germline V gene data show CDR1 as MDHEN and CDR2 as SYDVKM. With 3 bases removed from V and 1 base from J, the gap between germline ends came to 17 bases. The CDR3 totals 17 residues. CDR3 nucleotide sequence: TGTGCCAGCAGTTTGAGTAGGGGCCGCAGTGGCACAGATACGCAGTATTTT. Protein sequence: CASSLSRGRSGTDTQYF.

The chain joins TRBV20-1 to TRBJ2-7, with a weak D call TRBD2 (8 bases). The CDR3 is 16 residues long. V gave up 3 bases and J gave up 2 bases, with 20 bases separating them. Germline V gene data show CDR1 as DFQATT and CDR2 as SNEGSKA (reference sequence). In DNA form, the CDR3 reads TGCAGTGCTAGTGCCAAGGGGGCGGGAGGAACCTACGAGCAGTACGTC. This sequence encodes CSASAKGAGGTYEQYV.

The chain combines TRBV5-4 with TRBJ1-3; D gene ambiguous. V was clipped by 4 bases and J by 2 bases, with 13 bases between them. The germline V gene has CDR1 SGHNT and CDR2 YYREEE (reference sequence). CDR3 length equals 15 residues. The CDR3 nucleotides read TGTGCCAGCAGCCCCAATCCCAAAACTGGAAACACCATATATTTT. It is translated as CASSPNPKTGNTIYF.

This chain uses TRBV9 with TRBJ2-5; 8 bases are a match to TRBD1. V lost 5 bases to trimming and J lost 5 bases; unmatched junction nucleotides: 5. This CDR3 has 13 residues. Germline CDR1 is SGDLS and CDR2 is YYNGEE. In DNA form, the CDR3 reads TGTGCCAGCAGGAGGACAGGGTCGGAGACCCAGTACTTC. It encodes CASRRTGSETQYF. The complete variable domain, with remaining parts taken from reference TRBV9 and TRBJ2-5, reads DSGVTQTPKHLITATGQRVTLRCSPRSGDLSVYWYQQSLDQGLQFLIQYYNGEERAKGNILERFSAQQFPDLHSELNLSSLELGDSALYFCASRRTGSETQYFGPGTRLLVL.

The rearrangement links TRBV19 to TRBJ2-3; D ambiguous. The CDR3 has 14 amino acids. V was trimmed by 3 bases and J by 0 bases, leaving 7 bases between them. Germline V gene data show CDR1 as LNHDA and CDR2 as SQIVND (reference sequence). The CDR3 sequence is CASSIQSSTDTQYF. The CDR3, as DNA: TGTGCCAGTAGTATCCAATCCAGCACAGATACGCAGTATTTT.

This rearrangement joins TRBV7-3 to TRBJ2-1; D is unclear. V was shortened by 5 bases and J by 1 base, with 12 bases between the two germline ends. Germline V gene data show CDR1 as SGHTA and CDR2 as FQGTGA. The CDR3 has 15 amino acids. CDR3 amino acids: CASSRRGPSYNEQFF. The CDR3 DNA follows: TGTGCCAGCAGCAGAAGAGGCCCTTCCTACAATGAGCAGTTCTTC.

This chain connects TRBV11-2 to TRBJ1-1; 7 nucleotides agree with TRBD1. The germline V gene encodes CDR1 SGHAT and CDR2 FQNNGV. Germline trimming cut 5 bases from V and 6 bases from J; bases unmatched to any gene: 6. The CDR3 contains 13 residues. The CDR3 sequence: CASSQIGGSEAFF. CDR3 DNA sequence: TGTGCCAGCAGCCAAATAGGGGGCTCTGAAGCTTTCTTT.

This clone showed up just once. V gene TRBV28 combines with J gene TRBJ1-1; D is unresolved. The V gene's germline CDR1 is MDHEN and CDR2 SYDVKM. V was cut by 6 bases and J by 2 bases, with 19 bases left in between. This CDR3 comprises 16 residues. Here the CDR3 DNA reads TGTGCCAGCAGCGGAGAGGGAGGGCGGGCTAACACTGAAGCTTTCTTT. This sequence encodes CASSGEGGRANTEAFF.

The table lists this clone with a count of one. The CDR3 coding sequence is TGCGCCAGCAGTCAGAGTAGACAGGGAATCCACGAGCAGTACGTC. Its translation: CASSQSRQGIHEQYV. The chain joins TRBV23-1 to TRBJ2-7, with TRBD1 matching over 7 bases. TRBV23-1 is placed among ORFs of uncertain function. Unmatched junction bases numbered 10, after V lost 3 bases and J lost 5 bases. This CDR3 is built from 15 residues.

This chain connects TRBV6-5 to TRBJ2-2; TRBD2 might be the D (5 bases). Per germline, CDR1 MNHEY and CDR2 SVGAGI. The CDR3 spans 15 residues. V was trimmed by 0 bases and J by 6 bases, leaving 11 bases between them. The CDR3 DNA is TGTGCCAGCAGTTACTCAGGGTCGAGGGCCGGGGAGCTGTTTTTT. This encodes CASSYSGSRAGELFF.